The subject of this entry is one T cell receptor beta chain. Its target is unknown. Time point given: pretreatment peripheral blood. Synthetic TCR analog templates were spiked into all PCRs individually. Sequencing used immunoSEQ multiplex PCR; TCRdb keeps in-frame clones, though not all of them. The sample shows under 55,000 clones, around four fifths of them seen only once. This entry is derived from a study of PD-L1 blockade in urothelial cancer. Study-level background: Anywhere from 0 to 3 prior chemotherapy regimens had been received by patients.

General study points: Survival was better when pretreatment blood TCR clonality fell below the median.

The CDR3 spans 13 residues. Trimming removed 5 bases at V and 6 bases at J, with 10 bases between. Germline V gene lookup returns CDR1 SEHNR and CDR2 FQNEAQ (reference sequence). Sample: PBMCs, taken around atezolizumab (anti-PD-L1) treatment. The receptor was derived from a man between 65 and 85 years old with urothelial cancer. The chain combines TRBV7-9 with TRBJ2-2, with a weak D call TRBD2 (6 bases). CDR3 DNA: TGTGCCAGCAGCGACGGGAGACCCGGGGAGCTGTTTTTT. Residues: CASSDGRPGELFF.